This is a list of T cell receptor beta chains from one sample in a study of T cell repertoires in cytomegalovirus infection. TCRdb re-analysed the reads in MiXCR, keeping a single row per CDR3 protein. This table holds 450,000 to 550,000 distinct CDR3 sequences, 42% found once. Their recognized antigens are unknown. Sequencing was performed on cultured PBMCs, taken from culture after CMV antigen stimulation. These receptors were collected from a human donor in good health (CMV status not recorded). Some clones in this sample may be carry-over from other donors' samples. CDR3s include the opening cysteine and the closing phenylalanine or tryptophan. D genes are given only for firm matches. The size of a clone is reported for some rows only, either as once, few or many, or as a class for expanded clones.

>TRBJ1-3|17|.|TRBV6-6|few
CASNLDGGSYSGNTIYF
TGTGCCAGCAACCTAGATGGGGGCAGCTACTCTGGAAACACCATATATTTT
>TRBJ2-5|14|.|TRBV2|.
CASKNDRDQETQYF
TGTGCCAGCAAAAACGACCGAGACCAAGAGACCCAGTACTTC
>TRBJ1-1|13|.|TRBV12-3/TRBV12-4|.
CASSSRFTGWAFF
TGTGCCAGCAGCTCCCGCTTCACAGGGTGGGCTTTCTTT
>TRBJ1-2|12|.|TRBV6-1|.
CASSEVSYGYTF
TGTGCCAGCAGTGAAGTGAGCTATGGCTACACCTTC
>TRBJ1-5|13|.|TRBV19|.
CASSMGVNQPQHF
TGTGCCAGTAGTATGGGGGTCAATCAGCCCCAGCATTTT
>TRBJ2-5|15|.|TRBV11-2|once
CASSPGTVGLETQYF
TGTGCCAGCAGCCCCGGTACGGTGGGACTAGAGACCCAGTACTTC
>TRBJ2-7|13|.|TRBV7-8|few
CASSRGQVGEQYF
TGTGCCAGCAGCCGCGGACAAGTGGGCGAGCAGTACTTC
>TRBJ2-3|16|.|TRBV6-2/TRBV6-3|once
CASRTGPPRTADTQYF
TGTGCCAGCAGGACGGGACCGCCCCGAACGGCAGATACGCAGTATTTT
>TRBJ1-2|12|.|TRBV19|.
CASNPGGHGYTF
TGTGCCAGCAATCCGGGGGGCCATGGCTACACCTTC
>TRBJ2-3|20|TRBD2|TRBV7-9|few
CASSLVPSGGQRLSTDTQYF
TGTGCCAGCAGCTTAGTCCCTAGCGGGGGGCAAAGACTAAGCACAGATACGCAGTATTTT